Sequencing of this T cell receptor beta chain was carried out in a study of Ad26.COV2.S vaccination and SARS-CoV-2 variants. Sample treatment: approximately 18 received Ad26.COV2.S at low or high dose, single or two shots; 5 received placebo; per-sample allocation not given. Sample collection was performed on day 63 after the first vaccine or placebo injection. V lost 5 bases to trimming and J lost 7 bases, with 15 bases between them. This CDR3 is 13 amino acids long. CDR1 is SEHNR and CDR2 is FQNEAQ in the germline V gene (reference sequence). Using immunoSEQ multiplex PCR, the repertoire was profiled, and TCRdb retains in-frame clones only, with some absent. The table lists about 420,000 clones, 88% of them singletons, with 3.6% in the top ten.

The sequenced sample was peripheral blood, obtained in a trial of Ad26.COV2.S vaccine versus placebo. This TCR was recovered from a person aged 18 to 65 who received the Ad26.COV2.S COVID-19 vaccine or a placebo. V and J are TRBV7-9 and TRBJ2-7; D perhaps matches TRBD2 (5 bases). CDR3 residues: CASSLGRSGEQYF. CDR3 bases: TGTGCCAGCAGCCTGGGTCGTTCGGGGGAGCAGTACTTC.